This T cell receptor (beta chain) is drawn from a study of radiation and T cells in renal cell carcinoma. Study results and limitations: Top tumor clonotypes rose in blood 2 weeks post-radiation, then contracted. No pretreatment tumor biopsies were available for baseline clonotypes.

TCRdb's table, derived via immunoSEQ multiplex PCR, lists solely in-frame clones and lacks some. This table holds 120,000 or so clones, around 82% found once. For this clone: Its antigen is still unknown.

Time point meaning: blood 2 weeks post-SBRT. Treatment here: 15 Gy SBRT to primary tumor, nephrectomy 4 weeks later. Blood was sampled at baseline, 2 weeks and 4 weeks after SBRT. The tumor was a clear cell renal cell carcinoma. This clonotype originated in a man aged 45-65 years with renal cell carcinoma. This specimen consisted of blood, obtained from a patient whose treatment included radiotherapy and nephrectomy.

The CDR3 bases are TGCGCCAGCAGCTTTACAGGGTTGGGTGCCGGGGAGCTGTTTTTT. Protein: CASSFTGLGAGELFF. The chain is built from TRBV5-1 and TRBJ2-2, with a weak D call TRBD1 (6 bases). Per germline, CDR1 SGHRS and CDR2 YFSETQ. Deletions cut 2 bases from V and 6 bases from J, with 14 bases between. The CDR3 loop spans 15 amino acids.